This T cell receptor (beta chain) derives from a study of OX40 agonist ivuxolimab in advanced cancers. For the study at large: The study treated patients with ivuxolimab, an agonistic anti-OX40 (CD134) antibody.

Concerning this clone: Its antigen is still unknown. Different DNA sequences within this sample yield the same CDR3.

Overall study findings and caveats: Near-lowest levels of clonal expansion characterized partial responders at 0.1-3.0 mg/kg.

Assay: immunoSEQ multiplex PCR; the TCRdb copy retains only in-frame clones and omits some. The sample shows under 80,000 clones, just over 85% of them seen only once. The length of the CDR3 is 11 residues. Germline CDR1 DFQATT, CDR2 SNEGSKA (reference sequence). Trimming took off 2 bases at V and 5 bases at J, with 7 bases between the two ends. The chain has TRBV20-1 and TRBJ2-7; D is uncertain. The sample here was CD4+ or CD8+ T cells sorted from blood, taken in a trial of the OX40 agonist ivuxolimab. This TCR came from an adult with an advanced solid tumor such as melanoma, head and neck, liver or kidney cancer. The CDR3: CSARPEDEQYF. In nucleotides, the CDR3 is TGCAGTGCTAGACCGGAAGACGAGCAGTACTTC.